The 19 T cell receptor beta chains listed next were all sequenced from one sample in a study of T-cell reconstitution after alpha-beta-depleted transplantation in children. A library of TCRbeta sequences, prepared with unique molecular identifiers, was generated. TCRdb itself ran the PCR reads through MiXCR, one entry per CDR3 protein. The sample includes around 670,000 distinct CDR3 sequences, 13% seen only once; the top ten take 0.79%. The specimen comprised PBMCs, sampled before TCRalphabeta/CD19-depleted stem cell transplant. The receptors shown here come from a girl aged 2 to 10 with congenital amegakaryocytic thrombocytopenia, due to receive a stem cell transplant.

This clonotype was seen only a few times. V and J are TRBV7-9 and TRBJ1-6; D remains ambiguous. V lost 5 bases, J lost 7 bases, and 15 bases lay in between. This CDR3 is built from 15 residues. Germline V gives CDR1 SEHNR, CDR2 FQNEAQ (reference sequence). The CDR3 nucleotides are TGTGCCAGCAGCCATGGACTTCCGGGAAATTCACCCCTCCACTTT. This translates into CASSHGLPGNSPLHF.

This clonotype was detected ten times or more. The chain employs TRBV3-1 and TRBJ1-2; D call uncertain. Germline V gene sequence: CDR1 LGHDT, CDR2 YNNKEL (reference sequence). The CDR3 extends over 12 amino acids. The V end was cut by 2 bases, the J end by 14 bases, with 15 bases between. As DNA, the CDR3 is TGTGCCAGCAGCCAAAGTATATATGGGCAGACCTTC. It yields the protein CASSQSIYGQTF.

This clonotype was observed a few times. V gene TRBV19 combines with J gene TRBJ2-1; D remains ambiguous. The germline V gene has CDR1 LNHDA and CDR2 SQIVND (reference sequence). Trimming shortened V by 5 bases and J by 1 base, and 12 bases separated the two germline ends. CDR3 length equals 15 residues. CDR3 protein: CASSAVATSYNEQFF. Here the CDR3 DNA reads TGTGCCAGTAGTGCCGTAGCCACATCCTACAATGAGCAGTTCTTC.

This clonotype was counted at least ten times. DNA for the CDR3: TGTGCCAGCAGCGGTTTGGAAGGGGCACGTGAGCAGTTCTTC. This translates into CASSGLEGAREQFF. The chain uses TRBV11-2 and TRBJ2-1; D may be TRBD1 (5 bases). CDR3 length: 14 amino acids. The germline V gene encodes CDR1 SGHAT and CDR2 FQNNGV. Trimming shortened V by 5 bases and J by 9 bases, and 17 bases separated the two germline ends.

This clonotype was detected only a few times. For the CDR3, the DNA is TGTGCCAGCAGCCGGGTCCCGGGACTAGCGGAAATTCGGAACATTCAGTACTTC. Translating gives CASSRVPGLAEIRNIQYF. This chain links TRBV4-2 with TRBJ2-4; TRBD2 aligns across 11 bases. Germline assignment: CDR1 LGHNA and CDR2 YNFKEQ. CDR3 size: 18 residues. Trimming cost V 4 bases and J 7 bases; bases outside gene matches: 15.

This clonotype was seen repeatedly, ten times or more. V and J are TRBV27 and TRBJ1-5; TRBD1 matches at 9 bases. The germline CDR1 and CDR2 sequences are MNHEY and SMNVEV (reference sequence). Trimming removed 8 bases from V and 5 bases from J; junction bases left unmatched: 4. This CDR3 spans 13 amino acids. The CDR3, as DNA: TGTGCCAGCGGTTGGACAGGGGATCAGCCCCAGCATTTT. Its translation is CASGWTGDQPQHF.

This clonotype was seen only a few times. V gene TRBV7-9 combines with J gene TRBJ1-2; maybe TRBD1 (6 bases). V lost 6 bases and J lost 5, with 10 bases in between. The CDR3 length is 12 residues. Germline lookup yields CDR1 SEHNR and CDR2 FQNEAQ (reference sequence). The CDR3 nucleotides are TGTGCCAGCAGTCGGACAGATTATGGCTACACCTTC. It yields the protein CASSRTDYGYTF.

This clonotype has a handful of counts. The V gene is TRBV7-9, the J gene TRBJ1-1; 8 bases agree with TRBD1. Germline CDR1 is SEHNR and CDR2 is FQNEAQ (reference sequence). After removal of 0 bases from V and 10 bases from J, the junction contained 4 bases not matched to a gene. The CDR3 consists of 13 residues. CDR3 nucleotide sequence: TGTGCCAGCAGCTTAGCGACCGGGACAGGAGCTTTCTTT. As protein: CASSLATGTGAFF.

There are a few counts of this clonotype. The chain uses TRBV7-2 and TRBJ2-3, with TRBD2 identical over 11 bases. From germline, CDR1 is SGHTA and CDR2 FQGNSA. The ends lost 1 base at V and 0 bases at J; junction bases unmatched: 12. This CDR3 contains 20 residues. The CDR3 DNA is TGTGCCAGCAGCTTAGTGCCTCCTAGCGGGAGGTTAGGGAGCACAGATACGCAGTATTTT. Residues: CASSLVPPSGRLGSTDTQYF.

The chain has TRBV12-3 or TRBV12-4 and TRBJ2-2; D is possibly TRBD2 (7 bases). The V end was cut by 2 bases, the J end by 7 bases, with 20 bases between. The CDR3 is 17 amino acids. The CDR3 region is CASSLLGGAISHGELFF. In nucleotides, the CDR3 is TGTGCCAGCAGTTTATTGGGGGGGGCCATCTCGCACGGGGAGCTGTTTTTT.

V gene TRBV29-1 combines with J gene TRBJ2-7, with D possibly matching TRBD1 (6 bases). Trimming removed 7 bases from V and 4 bases from J, with 17 bases in between. Germline values: CDR1 SQVTM, CDR2 ANQGSEA. CDR3 length equals 13 residues. CDR3 DNA sequence: TGCAGCGGTATGGGGGCTAATCGGTACGAGCAGTACTTC. The encoded protein is CSGMGANRYEQYF.

This clonotype was counted many times. This chain links TRBV10-3 with TRBJ1-1; TRBD1 is a possible D gene (6 bases). Germline V gene lookup returns CDR1 ENHRY and CDR2 SYGVKD. The CDR3 length is 13 residues. The V end lost 8 bases, the J end lost 4 bases, and 14 bases lay between the germline ends. In DNA, the CDR3 is TGTGCCATCCACGAGGGAGGGGGCACTGAAGCTTTCTTT. Amino acid sequence: CAIHEGGGTEAFF.

This clonotype has a handful of counts. The chain joins TRBV7-9 to TRBJ2-7; TRBD1 matches at 7 bases. In germline, CDR1 is SEHNR, CDR2 FQNEAQ (reference sequence). This CDR3 has 15 residues. Trimming took 4 bases from V and 2 from J; bases not matched to a gene: 8. DNA of the CDR3: TGTGCCAGCAGCTCCCTGGACAGGCCCACCTACGAGCAGTACTTC. Protein sequence: CASSSLDRPTYEQYF.

In its sample, this clonotype was seen many times. This chain uses TRBV20-1 with TRBJ2-5; weak D call: TRBD2 (6 bases). The CDR3 has 15 residues. V lost 1 base and J 5 bases, leaving 17 bases between the germline ends. Germline V gives CDR1 DFQATT, CDR2 SNEGSKA (reference sequence). CDR3 loop: CSARGRREPSETQYF. The CDR3 DNA reads TGCAGTGCTAGAGGCCGCCGGGAGCCATCGGAGACCCAGTACTTC.

This clonotype was detected ten times or more. J is TRBJ2-7 and V is TRBV5-1, with a tentative D call TRBD1 (5 bases). V shed 0 bases and J shed 5 bases, with 9 bases lying between them. Germline lookup yields CDR1 SGHRS and CDR2 YFSETQ. This CDR3 spans 13 amino acids. CDR3 coding DNA: TGCGCCAGCAGCTTGGCCAGGGCCAACGAGCAGTACTTC. This encodes CASSLARANEQYF.

The rearrangement links TRBV24-1 to TRBJ2-7, with 9 nucleotides matching TRBD2. CDR1 is KGHDR, CDR2 SFDVKD, per germline. The CDR3 is 14 residues long. Trimming cost V 8 bases and J 6 bases; bases outside gene matches: 10. CDR3 amino acids: CATITGTSLGEQYF. The CDR3 coding sequence is TGTGCCACCATCACCGGGACTAGCCTAGGCGAGCAGTACTTC.

This clonotype was recorded many times. V usage is TRBV5-5 and J usage is TRBJ2-1; the D is unclear. Trimming removed 7 bases at V and 7 bases at J, with 24 bases between. The CDR3 totals 16 residues. Germline values: CDR1 SGHKS, CDR2 YYEKEE (reference sequence). The CDR3 sequence: CASGNLLTMGKNEQFF. CDR3 in DNA: TGTGCCAGCGGAAATCTCTTGACGATGGGGAAAAATGAGCAGTTCTTC.

The V call is TRBV5-1, the J call TRBJ2-5; no clear D. Germline CDR1 is SGHRS and CDR2 is YFSETQ. This CDR3 has 16 amino acids. V lost 1 base and J lost 3, with 16 bases in between. CDR3 bases: TGCGCCAGCAGCTTGCGAACAGTGGGAATCAAAGAGACCCAGTACTTC. Encoded protein: CASSLRTVGIKETQYF. The entire variable domain, with the rest obtained from reference TRBV5-1 and TRBJ2-5, is as follows: KAGVTQTPRYLIKTRGQQVTLSCSPISGHRSVSWYQQTPGQGLQFLFEYFSETQRNKGNFPGRFSGRQFSNSRSEMNVSTLELGDSALYLCASSLRTVGIKETQYFGPGTRLLVL.

This clonotype was picked up many times. The CDR3 region has the DNA TGTGCCAGCAGCTTAGCGCTTTTGGCGGATACGCAGTATTTT. Amino acid sequence: CASSLALLADTQYF. V is TRBV7-2 and J is TRBJ2-3; D remains ambiguous. With 0 bases removed from V and 6 bases from J, the gap between germline ends came to 10 bases. The V gene's germline CDR1 is SGHTA and CDR2 FQGNSA. The CDR3 totals 14 residues.